This TCR beta chain was sequenced for a study of CD8 T cells in Susac syndrome. CDR3 length: 15 amino acids. J was trimmed by 7 bases and V by 3 bases; bases with no gene match: 7. Germline CDR1 and CDR2: MNHEY and SMNVEV (reference sequence). Reverse transcription of roughly 0.5 to 1 ug RNA used random hexamers. TCRdb independently ran MiXCR on the immunoSEQ multiplex PCR reads; one entry per CDR3 protein. The sample gives approximately 150,000 distinct CDR3 sequences, approximately 94% of which show up once; over 0.07% is in the top ten. This rearrangement joins TRBV27 to TRBJ2-7, with TRBD1 identical over 12 bases. The sample comprised CD4+ T cells from PBMCs. The TCR was taken from a human donor in good health. The CDR3 nucleotides read TGTGCCAGCAGTTTCCTGGGACAGGGGGCGGGAGAGCAGTACTTC. This encodes CASSFLGQGAGEQYF.